The 9 T cell receptor beta chains below come from one sample, sequenced in a study of blood T cell repertoires in COVID-19. The data were produced by immunoSEQ multiplex PCR, yet TCRdb's version contains in-frame clones alone and is incomplete. The repertoire holds approximately 220,000 clones, with 65% to 85% as singletons. Sequences were obtained from peripheral blood. The receptors shown here come from a middle-aged man with acute or convalescent COVID-19.

The V and J genes are TRBV6-5 and TRBJ2-7; 9 nucleotides line up with TRBD1. The CDR3 totals 13 residues. V was pared by 10 bases and J by 3 bases, with 7 bases of the junction left unmatched. The germline V gene encodes CDR1 MNHEY and CDR2 SVGAGI. The CDR3 region is CAITGQGFYEQYF. In DNA form, the CDR3 reads TGTGCCATAACGGGACAGGGATTCTACGAGCAGTACTTC.

Notes on this clone: One end of the junction does not line up with germline, which may come from a read error. This sequence joins TRBV3-1 (or the pseudogene TRBV3-2) and TRBJ2-3; TRBD2 matches at 9 bases. This CDR3 contains 15 residues. The germline CDR1 and CDR2 sequences are LGHDT and YNNKEL (reference sequence). The CDR3 DNA sequence: TGTGCCAGCAGCCCCCGAGCGGGGGGCACATATACGCAGTATTTT. It encodes CASSPRAGGTYTQYF.

The sample holds a few counts of this clone. The V gene is TRBV7-9, the J gene TRBJ2-7; 7 bases are shared with TRBD1. Per the germline V gene, CDR1 is SEHNR and CDR2 is FQNEAQ (reference sequence). The CDR3 is made up of 14 amino acids. The J segment lost 6 bases and the V segment lost 2 bases, leaving 7 bases of the junction unmatched. The DNA for the CDR3 is TGTGCCAGCAGCTTAACAGGGGACCGCGGCGAGCAGTACTTC. Its translation: CASSLTGDRGEQYF.

The chain combines TRBV14 with TRBJ1-2, with D possibly TRBD1 on 5 matching bases. V lost 4 bases, J lost 8 bases, and 23 bases lay in between. Looked up from germline, CDR1 is SGHDN and CDR2 is FVKESK. This CDR3 spans 16 amino acids. CDR3 coding DNA: TGTGCCAGCAGCCCTACCCGCGGGGGACTCGTTGGGGGCTACACCTTC. This translates into CASSPTRGGLVGGYTF.

A word on this clone: Other DNA sequences from this sample encode an identical CDR3 as well. This chain connects TRBV11-2 to TRBJ1-2; D is unresolved. Trimming pared 1 base from V and 4 bases from J, leaving 7 bases between. Germline V gene lookup returns CDR1 SGHAT and CDR2 FQNNGV. The CDR3 sequence is 13 residues long. CDR3 coding DNA: TGTGCCAGCAGCTTAGGAGGCGGCTATGGCTACACCTTC. Protein: CASSLGGGYGYTF.

This clone was detected only once. V and J are TRBV10-2 and TRBJ1-2, with D possibly matching TRBD1 (5 bases). V lost 7 bases and J 2 bases, leaving 8 bases between the germline ends. The CDR3 has 12 residues. Germline values: CDR1 WSHSY, CDR2 SAAADI. DNA of the CDR3: TGCGCCAGCACCAGGGAAAACTATGGCTACACCTTC. Translating it yields CASTRENYGYTF.

This clone was seen only a few times. The rearrangement joins TRBV7-9 to TRBJ2-7, with D maybe TRBD2 (6 bases). The CDR3 has 13 amino acids. Germline assignment: CDR1 SEHNR and CDR2 FQNEAQ (reference sequence). V lost 8 bases, J lost 0 bases, and 11 bases lay in between. CDR3 in amino acids: CASGEVGSYEQYF. The CDR3 region has the DNA TGTGCCAGCGGGGAGGTGGGCTCCTACGAGCAGTACTTC. The variable domain in full, with the rest retrieved from reference TRBV7-9 and TRBJ2-7, is DTGVSQNPRHKITKRGQNVTFRCDPISEHNRLYWYRQTLGQGPEFLTYFQNEAQLEKSRLLSDRFSAERPKGSFSTLEIQRTEQGDSAMYLCASGEVGSYEQYFGPGTRLTVT.

The gene calls are TRBV7-9 and TRBJ1-2; tentatively, D is TRBD1 (6 bases). The CDR3 runs 12 residues. Trimming stripped 5 bases from V and 6 bases from J, with 10 bases between. CDR1 and CDR2 (germline): SEHNR, FQNEAQ (reference sequence). The CDR3 sequence: CASSQQGDGYTF. The DNA for the CDR3 is TGTGCCAGCAGCCAACAGGGTGATGGCTACACCTTC.

V and J are TRBV24-1 and TRBJ1-6; D unclear. There are 14 residues in the CDR3. The germline CDR1 and CDR2 sequences are KGHDR and SFDVKD. V was trimmed by 3 bases and J by 15 bases, leaving 17 bases between them. The CDR3 here is CATSDRTRRGRLHF. As DNA, the CDR3 is TGTGCCACCAGTGATAGGACTCGACGCGGGCGCCTCCACTTT.